These 22 T cell receptor beta chains were sequenced from one sample in a study of cytomegalovirus exposure and HLA in healthy donors. PCR used 60 Vbeta primers and 13 Jbeta primers. The repertoire was sequenced with immunoSEQ multiplex PCR; TCRdb's copy has only in-frame clones and lacks some. In the table there are about 210,000 clones, about 80% of which are singletons. Sequencing was done on a sample of PBMCs. Receptors were obtained from a man between 35 and 55 years old in good health and CMV-seropositive.

The V call is TRBV7-8, the J call TRBJ2-1; 10 bases align to TRBD2. Germline CDR1 reads SGHVS; CDR2 reads FQNEAQ. This CDR3 contains 20 residues. Trimming at V came to 4 bases and at J to 4 bases, leaving 19 bases not matched to a gene. The CDR3 coding sequence is TGTGCCAGCAGCTCGAAGGGGTGGACTAGCGGCCGGGAGCATTACAATGAGCAGTTCTTC. Translating it yields CASSSKGWTSGREHYNEQFF. Full variable domain (missing parts from reference TRBV7-8 and TRBJ2-1): GAGVSQSPRYKVAKRGQDVALRCDPISGHVSLFWYQQALGQGPEFLTYFQNEAQLDKSGLPSDRFFAERPEGSVSTLKIQRTQQEDSAVYLCASSSKGWTSGREHYNEQFFGPGTRLTVL.

The chain uses TRBV29-1 and TRBJ2-2; possibly TRBD2 for D (6 bases). The ends were cut back, 3 bases at V and 3 bases at J, with 11 bases in the middle. The CDR3 covers 14 residues. The germline V gene encodes CDR1 SQVTM and CDR2 ANQGSEA. In DNA, the CDR3 is TGCAGCGTTGAGCGGGACTCTTACACCGGGGAGCTGTTTTTT. It encodes CSVERDSYTGELFF.

This clone was found a few times. The genes are TRBV4-2 and TRBJ1-4; the D gene is possibly TRBD1 (5 bases). The germline V and J ends were trimmed by 0 bases and 8 bases, with 7 bases remaining between them. The CDR3 totals 13 residues. Germline assignment: CDR1 LGHNA and CDR2 YNFKEQ. In nucleotides, the CDR3 is TGTGCCAGCAGCCAAGAATGGGGCGAAAAACTGTTTTTT. Protein product: CASSQEWGEKLFF.

The V and J genes are TRBV2 and TRBJ1-2; TRBD1 is a possible D gene (5 bases). The CDR3 is 12 residues long. The V gene's germline CDR1 is SNHLY and CDR2 FYNNEI. The V end was cut by 5 bases, the J end by 4 bases, with 8 bases between. CDR3 nucleotides: TGTGCCAGCAGTAGGACATTCTATGGCTACACCTTC. Its translation: CASSRTFYGYTF.

The chain carries TRBV6-1 and TRBJ1-4; tentative D call: TRBD1 (5 bases). Per the germline V gene, CDR1 is MNHNS and CDR2 is SASEGT. V was pared by 6 bases and J by 3 bases, with 11 bases between. This CDR3 comprises 14 residues. In DNA, the CDR3 is TGTGCCAGCAGGGCAGGGTTTGCTAATGAAAAACTGTTTTTT. It encodes CASRAGFANEKLFF.

The chain has TRBV30 and TRBJ1-5, with 7 nucleotides matching TRBD1. Germline V gene data show CDR1 as GTSNPN and CDR2 as SVGIG (reference sequence). The CDR3 totals 14 residues. Trimming removed 3 bases from V and 2 bases from J; junction bases left unmatched: 4. The CDR3 region has the DNA TGTGCCTGGAGGAGACAGGGCGGCAATCAGCCCCAGCATTTT. Protein product: CAWRRQGGNQPQHF.

This chain links TRBV5-6 with TRBJ1-5; 12 bases map to TRBD1. The CDR3 consists of 16 residues. Germline CDR1 and CDR2: SGHDT and YYEEEE. V dropped 2 bases and J dropped 6; count of bases not matched to a gene: 6. CDR3 sequence: CASSFRDRGRAQPQHF. DNA for the CDR3: TGTGCCAGCAGCTTCCGGGACAGGGGGCGAGCTCAGCCCCAGCATTTT.

This clone was observed a few times. This chain joins TRBV18 and TRBJ2-4; tentative D call: TRBD1 (5 bases). V gave up 3 bases and J gave up 8 bases, with 11 bases separating them. This CDR3 is built from 13 residues. Germline values: CDR1 KGHSH, CDR2 LQKENI. CDR3 residues: CASSPTVSDIQYF. In DNA form, the CDR3 reads TGTGCCAGCTCACCGACAGTGTCGGACATTCAGTACTTC.

The rearrangement joins TRBV11-1 to TRBJ2-7; perhaps TRBD1 as D (5 bases). Germline lookup yields CDR1 SGHAT and CDR2 FQDESV (reference sequence). With 1 base removed from V and 3 bases from J, the gap between germline ends came to 13 bases. This CDR3 comprises 15 residues. CDR3 residues: CASSLESAGYYEQYF. The CDR3 DNA reads as TGTGCCAGCAGCTTAGAATCTGCAGGGTACTACGAGCAGTACTTC.

This chain uses TRBV6-5 with TRBJ2-1, with a possible D match to TRBD1 (5 bases). Trimming shortened V by 1 base and J by 9 bases, and 10 bases separated the two germline ends. From germline, CDR1 is MNHEY and CDR2 SVGAGI. This CDR3 comprises 13 residues. The CDR3 loop is CASSYYRGIEQFF. CDR3 bases: TGTGCCAGCAGTTACTATAGGGGAATTGAGCAGTTCTTC.

The chain uses TRBV6-6 and TRBJ2-7; TRBD1 aligns across 8 bases. Trimming took 2 bases from V and 3 from J; bases not matched to a gene: 3. Germline V gene lookup returns CDR1 MNHNY and CDR2 SVGAGI (reference sequence). This CDR3 comprises 14 residues. The CDR3 nucleotides read TGTGCCAGCAGTTACGGACAGGGAGGCTACGAGCAGTACGTC. This gives the protein CASSYGQGGYEQYV.

This chain connects TRBV5-6 to TRBJ1-2; D might be TRBD1 (6 bases). The CDR3 loop spans 15 amino acids. Trimming removed 1 base from V and 0 bases from J, with 10 bases in between. Per germline, CDR1 SGHDT and CDR2 YYEEEE. The CDR3 DNA sequence: TGTGCCAGCAGCTTGACAGGGAAAGCTAACTATGGCTACACCTTC. Translating gives CASSLTGKANYGYTF.

This chain connects TRBV10-1 to TRBJ2-7, with D perhaps matching TRBD2 (5 bases). CDR3 length: 16 residues. In germline, CDR1 is WNHNN, CDR2 SYGVQD (reference sequence). V lost 7 bases to trimming and J lost 1 base, with 20 bases between them. In nucleotides, the CDR3 is TGCGCCAGCAACTGTGTACTAGATTTTTTATCCTACGAGCAGTACGTC. It is translated as CASNCVLDFLSYEQYV.

The table lists this clone with a few counts. The chain combines TRBV5-8 with TRBJ2-5; D possibly corresponds to TRBD2 (5 bases). V was cut by 0 bases and J by 5 bases, with 8 bases left in between. CDR1 SGHTS and CDR2 YDEGEE come from the germline V gene. CDR3 length: 13 residues. The CDR3 loop is CASSLGGGETQYF. The CDR3 DNA sequence: TGTGCCAGCAGCTTGGGAGGCGGGGAGACCCAGTACTTC. The full variable domain, completed using reference TRBV5-8 and TRBJ2-5, is EAGVTQSPTHLIKTRGQQATLRCSPISGHTSVYWYQQALGLGLQFLLWYDEGEERNRGNFPPRFSGRQFPNYSSELNVNALELEDSALYLCASSLGGGETQYFGPGTRLLVL.

The rearrangement joins TRBV2 to TRBJ2-7; 12 bases line up with TRBD2. V trimming: 5 bases; J trimming: 6 bases; junction bases outside the gene matches: 8. CDR3 size: 15 residues. Germline V gene lookup returns CDR1 SNHLY and CDR2 FYNNEI. The CDR3 coding sequence is TGTGCCAGCAGTTACCTAGCGGGAGGGGCCGGCGAGCAGTACTTC. Protein product: CASSYLAGGAGEQYF.

This clone has just a few counts. The V and J genes are TRBV5-1 and TRBJ1-1; 7 bases line up with TRBD1. This CDR3 comprises 14 residues. Germline V gene lookup returns CDR1 SGHRS and CDR2 YFSETQ. The J segment lost 1 base and the V segment lost 3 bases, leaving 3 bases of the junction unmatched. CDR3 region: CASSSGTANTEAFF. In DNA form, the CDR3 reads TGCGCCAGCAGCTCCGGGACAGCGAACACTGAAGCTTTCTTT.

This clone was counted a single time. This chain connects TRBV20-1 to TRBJ2-1, with D unresolved. Trimming shortened V by 4 bases and J by 10 bases, and 8 bases separated the two germline ends. The CDR3 spans 10 residues. The germline V gene encodes CDR1 DFQATT and CDR2 SNEGSKA (reference sequence). Here the CDR3 DNA reads TGCAGTGCTATAGATAGCGAGCAGTTCTTC. Translation gives CSAIDSEQFF.

The chain links TRBV11-2 to TRBJ1-3; TRBD1 is a possible D gene (5 bases). The CDR3 runs to 15 residues. Germline values: CDR1 SGHAT, CDR2 FQNNGV. Trimming took 4 bases from V and 3 from J, leaving 13 bases between them. The CDR3 is CASSSSGGGGNTIYF. The DNA for the CDR3 is TGTGCCAGCAGCTCCTCGGGGGGTGGTGGAAACACCATATATTTT.

The chain recombines TRBV5-1 with TRBJ2-2, with a weak D call TRBD2 (6 bases). The CDR3 is 17 amino acids. Looked up from germline, CDR1 is SGHRS and CDR2 is YFSETQ. V lost 1 base and J lost 4, with 17 bases in between. For the CDR3, the DNA is TGCGCCAGCAGCTTGTGGATTATGGGAGGAGGCACCGGGGAGCTGTTTTTT. Translated, it gives CASSLWIMGGGTGELFF.

Only a few counts were recorded for this clone. The chain employs TRBV5-1 and TRBJ2-3, with TRBD2 as a possible D gene (5 bases). Trimming cost V 3 bases and J 0 bases, with 8 bases left between them. Germline CDR1 and CDR2: SGHRS and YFSETQ. The CDR3 runs to 14 residues. The CDR3 sequence: CASSSGVSTDTQYF. DNA of the CDR3: TGCGCCAGCAGCTCCGGGGTTAGCACAGATACGCAGTATTTT.

The chain employs TRBV11-2 and TRBJ2-3; the D gene is possibly TRBD1 (6 bases). Germline V gives CDR1 SGHAT, CDR2 FQNNGV. The CDR3 contains 15 residues. Trimming took off 5 bases at V and 3 bases at J, with 15 bases between the two ends. The CDR3, as DNA: TGTGCCAGCAGCCTTTGGGGGCGCGGGACAGATACGCAGTATTTT. As protein: CASSLWGRGTDTQYF.

The chain combines TRBV4-2 with TRBJ1-1, with a possible D match to TRBD1 (6 bases). CDR3 size: 17 residues. Trimming removed 0 bases from V and 0 bases from J, with 14 bases in between. The germline CDR1 and CDR2 sequences are LGHNA and YNFKEQ. This chain's CDR3 is CASSQETGAGVNTEAFF. In DNA, the CDR3 is TGTGCCAGCAGCCAAGAAACGGGCGCAGGGGTGAACACTGAAGCTTTCTTT.